This entry describes one T cell receptor beta chain. The antigen remains undetermined. Germline CDR1 and CDR2: SGDLS and YYNGEE. This CDR3 has 14 amino acids. J lost 12 bases, V lost 1 base, and 9 bases had no gene match. Sequencing used immunoSEQ multiplex PCR; TCRdb keeps in-frame clones, though not all of them. In the table there are roughly 50,000 clones, around 86% of which are singletons. Chemo-refractory metastatic non-small-cell lung cancer patients underwent focal radiation alongside CTLA-4 blockade with ipilimumab. These data originate in a study of radiotherapy plus CTLA-4 blockade in lung cancer. In the study overall: With roughly 28% of patients having disease control, objective responses were seen in roughly 18%.

Study-level points and caveats: Blood-borne expansion of tumor-derived TCR clones followed radiotherapy plus ipilimumab. It was early blood T cell clone dynamics, with interferon-beta, that reportedly best predicted response.

The chain recombines TRBV9 with TRBJ2-1, with 8 bases that match TRBD2. Source: peripheral blood, taken from a patient treated with radiotherapy plus ipilimumab. The clonotype comes from a human donor with non-small cell lung cancer who had stable disease on radiotherapy plus ipilimumab. CDR3 DNA: TGTGCCAGCAGCGTAAGAGAGCGGGGGACGGGGCAGTTCTTC. Its translation: CASSVRERGTGQFF.